Listed here are 7 T cell receptor beta chains from one sample, sequenced in a study of blood T cell repertoires in COVID-19. The protocol was immunoSEQ multiplex PCR, while the TCRdb copy is restricted to in-frame clones and leaves out a portion. This table holds approximately 300,000 clones, about nine tenths found once. Sequenced: peripheral blood. The origin of the receptors is a young man with active or convalescent COVID-19.

The rearrangement joins TRBV18 to TRBJ2-7; 8 bases are a match to TRBD1. Trimming took 3 bases from V and 2 from J; bases not matched to a gene: 6. The CDR3 is 15 amino acids. CDR1 KGHSH and CDR2 LQKENI come from the germline V gene. The CDR3 nucleotides are TGTGCCAGCTCACCGTCAGGGGGCTTTCCCTACGAGCAGTACTTC. It translates to CASSPSGGFPYEQYF.

The chain recombines TRBV4-2 with TRBJ2-3; D gene uncertain. The V and J ends lost 1 base and 2 bases respectively, with 7 bases between them. The CDR3 runs to 14 residues. Germline V gives CDR1 LGHNA, CDR2 YNFKEQ. The CDR3 reads CASSQAANTDTQYF. CDR3 coding DNA: TGTGCCAGCAGCCAAGCTGCTAACACAGATACGCAGTATTTT.

This chain links TRBV27 with TRBJ2-3; the D gene is possibly TRBD1 (5 bases). Germline V gives CDR1 MNHEY, CDR2 SMNVEV (reference sequence). This CDR3 has 18 residues. With 8 bases removed from V and 3 bases from J, the gap between germline ends came to 27 bases. CDR3 region: CASRKTNKGPPLTDTQYF. The DNA for the CDR3 is TGTGCCAGCCGAAAGACCAATAAGGGGCCCCCATTGACAGATACGCAGTATTTT.

This chain links TRBV19 with TRBJ2-7; weak D call: TRBD1 (6 bases). V was trimmed by 5 bases and J by 4 bases, leaving 18 bases between them. CDR1 and CDR2 (germline): LNHDA, SQIVND (reference sequence). The CDR3 contains 15 residues. CDR3 amino acids: CASSHSGTRKYEQYF. CDR3 coding DNA: TGTGCCAGTAGTCACTCCGGGACAAGAAAATACGAGCAGTACTTC.

The J gene is TRBJ2-5, the V gene TRBV29-1, with 9 bases matching TRBD1. The CDR3 consists of 12 residues. Germline CDR1 reads SQVTM; CDR2 reads ANQGSEA. V was pared by 7 bases and J by 2 bases, with 2 bases of the junction left unmatched. CDR3 region: CSAGTGQETQYF. The CDR3 nucleotides are TGCAGCGCCGGGACAGGGCAAGAGACCCAGTACTTC. Variable domain in full (rest from reference TRBV29-1 and TRBJ2-5): SAVISQKPSRDICQRGTSLTIQCQVDSQVTMMFWYRQQPGQSLTLIATANQGSEATYESGFVIDKFPISRPNLTFSTLTVSNMSPEDSSIYLCSAGTGQETQYFGPGTRLLVL.

V gene TRBV29-1 combines with J gene TRBJ2-7; the D is unclear. Trimming removed 6 bases at V and 2 bases at J, with 8 bases between. The CDR3 runs to 11 residues. CDR1 is SQVTM, CDR2 ANQGSEA, per germline. CDR3 residues: CSVSETYEQYF. CDR3 nucleotide sequence: TGCAGCGTGAGTGAGACCTACGAGCAGTACTTC.

The chain recombines TRBV11-2 with TRBJ2-2; 10 bases agree with TRBD2. The CDR3 is made up of 15 amino acids. J was trimmed by 7 bases and V by 0 bases; bases with no gene match: 2. Germline CDR1 reads SGHAT; CDR2 reads FQNNGV. The CDR3 nucleotides are TGTGCCAGCAGCTTAGAAGCGGGAGGGGGCGGGGAGCTGTTTTTT. It yields the protein CASSLEAGGGGELFF. Complete variable domain (other parts from reference TRBV11-2 and TRBJ2-2): EAGVAQSPRYKIIEKRQSVAFWCNPISGHATLYWYQQILGQGPKLLIQFQNNGVVDDSQLPKDRFSAERLKGVDSTLKIQPAKLEDSAVYLCASSLEAGGGGELFFGEGSRLTVL.